This T cell receptor (beta chain) was retrieved from a study of beta chain features in type 1 diabetes. Study conclusions and caveats: Reduced insertions and increased deletions marked VDJ junctions in type 1 diabetes patients.

This clone has a handful of counts. Its cognate antigen is unknown. Of the isolated RNA, all was reverse transcribed, and so the sequenced material was expressed TCRB transcripts. It was found that naive, central memory and regulatory T cell samples averaged about 3.5 million reads. The table came from immunoSEQ multiplex PCR; TCRdb's copy has only in-frame clones and leaves some out. The sample has 300,000 to 450,000 clones, 10% to 15% seen once. This CDR3 spans 17 amino acids. V was pared by 4 bases and J by 2 bases, with 21 bases between. The germline V gene has CDR1 LGHNA and CDR2 YSLEER. Researchers reported sorting CD4+ naive, central memory, regulatory and stem cell-like memory cells via CD45RO/CCR7/CD25/CD127/CD95/CD27.

The genes are TRBV4-3 and TRBJ2-7, with a weak D call TRBD1 (6 bases). Sequencing was performed on naive CD4+ T cells from blood. The source is a man between 18 and 35 years old in good health. CDR3 in amino acids: CASSRYISPQGTYEQYF. The CDR3 coding sequence is TGCGCCAGCAGCCGATACATATCCCCACAGGGCACCTACGAGCAGTACTTC.